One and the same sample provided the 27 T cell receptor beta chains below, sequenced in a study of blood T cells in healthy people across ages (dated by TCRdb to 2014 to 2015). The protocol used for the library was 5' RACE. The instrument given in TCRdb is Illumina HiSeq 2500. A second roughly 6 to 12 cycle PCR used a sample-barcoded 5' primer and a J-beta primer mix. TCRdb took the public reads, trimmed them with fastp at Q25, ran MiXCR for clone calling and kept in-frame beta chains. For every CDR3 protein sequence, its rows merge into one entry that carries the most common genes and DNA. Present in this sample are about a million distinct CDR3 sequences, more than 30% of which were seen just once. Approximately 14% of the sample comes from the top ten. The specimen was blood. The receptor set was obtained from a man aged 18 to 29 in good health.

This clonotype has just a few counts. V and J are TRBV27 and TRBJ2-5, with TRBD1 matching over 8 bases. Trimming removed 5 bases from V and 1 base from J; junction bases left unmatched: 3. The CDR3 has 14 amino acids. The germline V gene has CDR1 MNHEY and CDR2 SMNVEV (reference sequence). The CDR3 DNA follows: TGTGCCAGCAGTGGGACAGGTCCCCAAGAGACCCAGTACTTC. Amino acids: CASSGTGPQETQYF.

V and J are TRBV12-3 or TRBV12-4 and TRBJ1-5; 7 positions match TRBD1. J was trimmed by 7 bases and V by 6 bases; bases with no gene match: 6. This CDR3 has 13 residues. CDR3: CASRRQGRQPQHF. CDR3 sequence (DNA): TGTGCCAGCAGAAGACAGGGTAGACAGCCCCAGCATTTT.

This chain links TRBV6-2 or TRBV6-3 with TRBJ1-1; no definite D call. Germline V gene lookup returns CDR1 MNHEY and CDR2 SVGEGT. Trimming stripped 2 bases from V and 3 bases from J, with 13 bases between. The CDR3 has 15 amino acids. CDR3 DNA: TGTGCCAGCAGTTACGGTGAGACCCCCGACACTGAAGCTTTCTTT. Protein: CASSYGETPDTEAFF.

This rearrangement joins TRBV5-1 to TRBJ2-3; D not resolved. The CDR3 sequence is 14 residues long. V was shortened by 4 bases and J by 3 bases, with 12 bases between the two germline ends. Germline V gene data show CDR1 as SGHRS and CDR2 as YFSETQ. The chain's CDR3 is CASSMASQTDTQYF. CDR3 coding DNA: TGCGCCAGCAGCATGGCTTCGCAGACAGATACGCAGTATTTT.

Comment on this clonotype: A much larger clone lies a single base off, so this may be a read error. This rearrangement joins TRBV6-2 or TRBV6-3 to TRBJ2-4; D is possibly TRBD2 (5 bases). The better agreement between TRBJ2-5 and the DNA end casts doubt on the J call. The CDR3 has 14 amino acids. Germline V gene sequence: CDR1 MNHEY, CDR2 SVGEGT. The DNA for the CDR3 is TGTGCCGGCAGTTACTCGACCGGGAAAGAGACCCAGTACTTC. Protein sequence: CAGSYSTGKETQYF.

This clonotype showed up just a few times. CDR3 loop: CASSHLTGSSGTLHF. CDR3 DNA: TGCGCCAGCAGCCACTTAACTGGTAGCTCGGGCACCCTCCACTTT. The gene calls are TRBV4-3 and TRBJ1-6; D call uncertain. CDR3 length equals 15 residues. Germline-derived CDR1 and CDR2 are LGHNA and YSLEER. V lost 3 bases, J lost 14 bases, and 20 bases lay in between.

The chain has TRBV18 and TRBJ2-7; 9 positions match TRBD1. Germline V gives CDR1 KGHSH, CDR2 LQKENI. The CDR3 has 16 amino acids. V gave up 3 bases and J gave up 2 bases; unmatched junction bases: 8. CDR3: CASSPKGQGGTYEQYF. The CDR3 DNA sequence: TGTGCCAGCTCACCTAAGGGACAGGGAGGCACCTACGAGCAGTACTTC.

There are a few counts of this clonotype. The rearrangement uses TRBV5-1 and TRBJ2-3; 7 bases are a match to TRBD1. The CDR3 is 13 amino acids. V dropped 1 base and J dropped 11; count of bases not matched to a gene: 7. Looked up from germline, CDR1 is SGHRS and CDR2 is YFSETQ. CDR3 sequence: CASSLLDRDRQYF. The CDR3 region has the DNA TGCGCCAGCAGCTTGTTAGATCGGGACAGGCAGTATTTT.

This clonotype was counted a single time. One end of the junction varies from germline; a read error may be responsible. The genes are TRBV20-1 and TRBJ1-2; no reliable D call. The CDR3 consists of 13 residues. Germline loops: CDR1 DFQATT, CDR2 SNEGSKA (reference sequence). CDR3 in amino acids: CSALDGVNYDYTF. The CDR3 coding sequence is TGCAGTGCGCTGGACGGAGTTAACTATGACTACACCTTC.

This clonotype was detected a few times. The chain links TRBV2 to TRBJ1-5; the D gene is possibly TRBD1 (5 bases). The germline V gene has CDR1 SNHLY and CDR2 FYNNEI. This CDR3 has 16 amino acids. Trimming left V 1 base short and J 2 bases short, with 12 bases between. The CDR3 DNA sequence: TGTGCCAGCAGTGAAGTTCAGGGTTTGGGCAATCAGCCCCAGCATTTT. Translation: CASSEVQGLGNQPQHF.

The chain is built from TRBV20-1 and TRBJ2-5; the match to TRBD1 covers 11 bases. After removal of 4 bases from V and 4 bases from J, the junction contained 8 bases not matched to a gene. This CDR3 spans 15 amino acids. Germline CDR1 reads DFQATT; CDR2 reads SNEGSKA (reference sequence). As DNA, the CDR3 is TGCAGTGCTATACTAGGGACAGGGGGATCAGAGACCCAGTACTTC. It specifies CSAILGTGGSETQYF.

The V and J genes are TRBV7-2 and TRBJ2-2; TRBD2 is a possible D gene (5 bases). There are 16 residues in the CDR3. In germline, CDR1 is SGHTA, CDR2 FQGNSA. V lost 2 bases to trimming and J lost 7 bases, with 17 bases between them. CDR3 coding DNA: TGTGCCAGCAGCTTAAGCCCCTACTCGGGGATCGGGGAGCTGTTTTTT. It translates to CASSLSPYSGIGELFF.

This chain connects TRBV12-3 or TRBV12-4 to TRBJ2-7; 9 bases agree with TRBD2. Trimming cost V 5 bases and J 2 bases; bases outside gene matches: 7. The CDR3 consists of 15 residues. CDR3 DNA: TGTGCCAGCAGTCTCTTAGCTAGCGGGGCCTACGAGCAGTACTTC. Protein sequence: CASSLLASGAYEQYF.

The CDR3 DNA reads as TGTGCCAGCGAGGAGGGGGGCTCAGCAGATACGCAGTATTTT. Encoded protein: CASEEGGSADTQYF. The chain employs TRBV6-6 and TRBJ2-3; the D gene could be TRBD1 or TRBD2 (6 bases each). V lost 8 bases, J lost 4 bases, and 16 bases lay in between. This CDR3 has 14 residues. Germline V lookup: CDR1 MNHNY, CDR2 SVGAGI (reference sequence).

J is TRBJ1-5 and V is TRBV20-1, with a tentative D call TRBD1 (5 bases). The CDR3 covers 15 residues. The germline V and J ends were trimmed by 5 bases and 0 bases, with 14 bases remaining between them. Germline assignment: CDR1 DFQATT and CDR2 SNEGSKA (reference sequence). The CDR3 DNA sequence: TGCAGTGCTGCCCCGGGACTGACTAGCAATCAGCCCCAGCATTTT. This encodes CSAAPGLTSNQPQHF.

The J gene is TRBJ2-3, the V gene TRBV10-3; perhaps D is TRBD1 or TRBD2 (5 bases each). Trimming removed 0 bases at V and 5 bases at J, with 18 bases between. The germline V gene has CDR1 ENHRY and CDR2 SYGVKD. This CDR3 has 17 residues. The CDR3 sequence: CAISESGRGDRIDTQYF. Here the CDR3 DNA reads TGTGCCATCAGTGAGTCGGGTCGAGGGGACCGGATAGATACGCAGTATTTT.

The CDR3 protein is CASSAIREGELFF. As DNA, the CDR3 is TGTGCCAGCAGCGCCATTCGAGAGGGGGAGCTGTTTTTT. The chain uses TRBV6-1 and TRBJ2-2; no reliable D call. CDR3 length equals 13 residues. With 6 bases removed from V and 8 bases from J, the gap between germline ends came to 13 bases. Germline lookup yields CDR1 MNHNS and CDR2 SASEGT.

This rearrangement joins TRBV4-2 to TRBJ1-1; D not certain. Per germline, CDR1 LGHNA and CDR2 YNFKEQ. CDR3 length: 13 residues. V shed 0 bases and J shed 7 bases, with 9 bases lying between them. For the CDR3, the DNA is TGTGCCAGCAGCCAAGATATTCGGGATGAAGCTTTCTTT. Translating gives CASSQDIRDEAFF.

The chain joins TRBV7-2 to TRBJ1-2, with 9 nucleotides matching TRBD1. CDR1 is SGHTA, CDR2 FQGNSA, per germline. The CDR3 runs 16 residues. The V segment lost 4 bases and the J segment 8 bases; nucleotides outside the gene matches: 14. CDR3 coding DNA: TGTGCCAGCAGCTCGACAGGGGGGTGGGGTCTACAGGGCTACACCTTC. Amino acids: CASSSTGGWGLQGYTF. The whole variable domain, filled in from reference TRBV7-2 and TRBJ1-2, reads GAGVSQSPSNKVTEKGKDVELRCDPISGHTALYWYRQSLGQGLEFLIYFQGNSAPDKSGLPSDRFSAERTGGSVSTLTIQRTQQEDSAVYLCASSSTGGWGLQGYTFGSGTRLTVV.

This chain's CDR3 is CASSPPGTSGANTGELFF. The CDR3 DNA is TGTGCCAGCAGCCCCCCTGGGACTAGCGGGGCGAACACCGGGGAGCTGTTTTTT. This chain joins TRBV9 and TRBJ2-2; 13 bases map to TRBD2. The CDR3 length is 18 residues. V dropped 4 bases and J dropped 0; count of bases not matched to a gene: 6. Germline V CDR1 and CDR2: SGDLS, YYNGEE.

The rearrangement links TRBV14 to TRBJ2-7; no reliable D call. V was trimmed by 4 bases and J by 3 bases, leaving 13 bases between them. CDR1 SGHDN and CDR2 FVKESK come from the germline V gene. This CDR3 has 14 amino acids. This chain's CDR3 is CASSPLRGDYEQYF. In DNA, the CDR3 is TGTGCCAGCAGCCCTCTAAGAGGAGACTACGAGCAGTACTTC.

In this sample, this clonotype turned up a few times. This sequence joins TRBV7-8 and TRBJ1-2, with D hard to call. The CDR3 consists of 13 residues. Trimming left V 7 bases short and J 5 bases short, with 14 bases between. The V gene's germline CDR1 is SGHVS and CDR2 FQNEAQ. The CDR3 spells CASKSGERYGYTF. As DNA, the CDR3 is TGTGCCAGCAAGTCAGGAGAACGTTATGGCTACACCTTC.

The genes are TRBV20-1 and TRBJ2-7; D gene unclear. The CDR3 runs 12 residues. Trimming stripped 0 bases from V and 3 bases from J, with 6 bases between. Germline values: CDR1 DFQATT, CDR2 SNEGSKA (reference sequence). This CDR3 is CSARDHGYEQYF. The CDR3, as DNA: TGCAGTGCTAGAGATCATGGCTACGAGCAGTACTTC.

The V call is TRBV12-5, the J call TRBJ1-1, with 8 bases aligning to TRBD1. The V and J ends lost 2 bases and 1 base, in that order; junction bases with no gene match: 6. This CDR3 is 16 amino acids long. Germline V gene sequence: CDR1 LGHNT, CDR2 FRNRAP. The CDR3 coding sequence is TGTGCTAGTGGTTTGATCACAGGGGGTAAGAACACTGAAGCTTTCTTT. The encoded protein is CASGLITGGKNTEAFF.

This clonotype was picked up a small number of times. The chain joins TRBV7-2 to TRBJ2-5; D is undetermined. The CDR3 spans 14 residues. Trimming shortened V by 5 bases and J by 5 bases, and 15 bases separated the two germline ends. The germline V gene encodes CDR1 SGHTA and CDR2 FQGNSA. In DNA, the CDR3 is TGTGCCAGCAGCCAAAAAGCCCAAGCCGAGACCCAGTACTTC. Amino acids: CASSQKAQAETQYF.

In nucleotides, the CDR3 is TGTGCCAGCAGTTTATTCAGGGAGAACACTGAAGCTTTCTTT. This sequence encodes CASSLFRENTEAFF. The chain carries TRBV28 and TRBJ1-1; D is perhaps TRBD1 (5 bases). The CDR3 has 14 residues. The V gene lost 1 base and the J gene lost 1 base, with 7 bases spanning the gap. The germline CDR1 and CDR2 sequences are MDHEN and SYDVKM.

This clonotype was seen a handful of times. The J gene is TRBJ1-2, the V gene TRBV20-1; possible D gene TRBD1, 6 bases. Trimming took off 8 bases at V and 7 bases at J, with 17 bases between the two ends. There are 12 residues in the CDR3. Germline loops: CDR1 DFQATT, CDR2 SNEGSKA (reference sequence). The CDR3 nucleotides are TGCAGTCGACTTGGGGGCAGCGGTGGCTACACCTTC. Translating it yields CSRLGGSGGYTF.